This T cell receptor (beta chain) derives from a study of blood T cell repertoires in COVID-19. This clone occurred once. Authors' processing steps: Researchers report that nucleated cell counts were estimated from reference gene primer amplification. Sequencing used immunoSEQ multiplex PCR; TCRdb keeps in-frame clones, though not all of them. V, J and clone size are taken as reported in that table, and D and trimming were inferred from the DNA itself. The sample has approximately 450,000 clones; 87% are singletons. This CDR3 is built from 16 residues. The genes are TRBV21-1 and TRBJ2-1; TRBD2 reflects the table's D call only, with no check against the DNA. TRBV21-1 is flagged as a pseudogene. The TCR originated in a woman between 18 and 29 years old with acute COVID-19. Sequencing input: PBMCs or T cells enriched from blood (not recorded which). CDR3 sequence: CASSKSGGGSYNEQFF. CDR3 coding DNA: TGTGCCAGCAGCAAATCGGGCGGGGGATCCTACAATGAGCAGTTCTTC.